This T cell receptor beta chain was retrieved from a study of blood T cell repertoires in COVID-19. Study-level background: COVID-19 samples from acute and convalescent phases originated in the United States, Italy and Spain. PBMCs, B-cell-depleted T cells, or T cells were the source of the cDNA or gDNA that made up the material.

V trimming: 1 base; J trimming: 4 bases; junction bases outside the gene matches: 4. Germline lookup yields CDR1 LNHDA and CDR2 SQIVND (reference sequence). The CDR3 runs to 15 residues. Per the study methods: By means of reference gene primer amplification, nucleated cell counts were estimated. TCRdb keeps only in-frame clones here, not all; method: immunoSEQ multiplex PCR. That table is the source of V, J and clone size, and D and trimming were worked out from the DNA. The table includes about 200,000 clones, approximately 87% detected once. Sequencing was performed on peripheral blood. The V gene is TRBV19, the J gene TRBJ1-1; 9 bases are shared with TRBD1. The clonotype was recovered from a woman aged 70-85 years with acute or convalescent COVID-19. CDR3 sequence: CASSIGRTGATEAFF. The DNA of the CDR3 is TGTGCCAGTAGTATAGGTAGGACAGGGGCCACTGAAGCTTTCTTT.